This TCR beta chain is from a study of T cells in tuberculosis. The overall study: Sequenced TCRs come from CD1B-GMM tetramer-binding T cells.

Sequencing was performed with immunoSEQ multiplex PCR; in TCRdb, only in-frame clones are kept and a portion is missing. This sample carries about 25,000 clones, less than 97% of them seen once, and the ten largest clones take almost 9.5%. Specimen: PBMCs. The sequence was collected from a donor between 10 and 35 years old with latent tuberculosis or without tuberculosis infection.

The CDR3 DNA sequence: TGTGCCAGCAGCCAAACAGGTCCTTTGGGCTACACCTTC. Translated: CASSQTGPLGYTF. V gene TRBV4-2 combines with J gene TRBJ1-2, with D possibly TRBD1 on 5 matching bases. The germline gives CDR1 LGHNA, CDR2 YNFKEQ. CDR3 length: 13 amino acids. The V end lost 2 bases, the J end lost 8 bases, and 12 bases lay between the germline ends.